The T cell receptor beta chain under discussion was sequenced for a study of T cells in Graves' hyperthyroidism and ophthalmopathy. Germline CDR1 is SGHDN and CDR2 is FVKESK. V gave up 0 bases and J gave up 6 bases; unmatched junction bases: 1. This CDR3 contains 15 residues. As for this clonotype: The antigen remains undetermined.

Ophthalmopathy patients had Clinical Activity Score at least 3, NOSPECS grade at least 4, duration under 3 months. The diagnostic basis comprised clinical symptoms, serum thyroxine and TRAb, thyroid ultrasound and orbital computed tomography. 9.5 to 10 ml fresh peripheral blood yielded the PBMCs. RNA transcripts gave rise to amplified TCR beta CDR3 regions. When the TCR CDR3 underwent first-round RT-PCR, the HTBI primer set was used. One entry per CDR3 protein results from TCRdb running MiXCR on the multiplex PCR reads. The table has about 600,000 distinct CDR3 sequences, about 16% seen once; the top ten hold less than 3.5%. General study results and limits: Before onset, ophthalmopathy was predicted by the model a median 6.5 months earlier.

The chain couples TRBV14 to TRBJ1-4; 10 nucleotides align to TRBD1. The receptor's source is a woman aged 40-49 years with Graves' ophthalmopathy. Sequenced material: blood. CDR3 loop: CASSQEGQGYEKLFF. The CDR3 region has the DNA TGTGCCAGCAGCCAAGAGGGACAGGGGTATGAAAAACTGTTTTTT. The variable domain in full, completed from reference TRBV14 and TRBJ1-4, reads EAGVTQFPSHSVIEKGQTVTLRCDPISGHDNLYWYRRVMGKEIKFLLHFVKESKQDESGMPNNRFLAERTGGTYSTLKVQPAELEDSGVYFCASSQEGQGYEKLFFGSGTQLSVL.